This entry features one TCR beta chain sequence. The antigen is undetermined. These data belong to a study of cytomegalovirus exposure and HLA in healthy donors. It was with 60 Vbeta and 13 Jbeta primers that the PCR ran. Sequencing was performed with immunoSEQ multiplex PCR; in TCRdb, only in-frame clones are kept and a portion is missing. Its table lists 38,000 or so clones. Notes on the study in general: A later analysis reportedly found that, within productive TCRs, an Asian-associated ancestry cluster had fewer N-insertions than the mean observed across the approximately 670 donors. The study labeled about 160 TCR beta chains cytomegalovirus-associated.

The material sequenced was PBMCs. The TCR sequence derives from a man under 40 in good health and CMV-seronegative.

CDR3 sequence reads: CASSIGQGNEKLFF. The CDR3 DNA reads as TGTGCCAGCAGCATCGGACAGGGTAATGAAAAACTGTTTTTT. The chain combines TRBV7-9 with TRBJ1-4, with 8 bases matching TRBD1. The CDR3 loop spans 14 amino acids. V gave up 5 bases and J gave up 4 bases; unmatched junction bases: 3. Germline V gene lookup returns CDR1 SEHNR and CDR2 FQNEAQ (reference sequence).